The present entry profiles one TCR beta chain with its context. Its antigen has not been determined. The input lacks base qualities; no much larger clone sits a single base away. The entry originates in a study of blood T cell repertoires in COVID-19 (dated by TCRdb to 2018 to 2020). General notes on the study: Collaborator samples came from the United States, Italy and Spain and covered acute and convalescent phases of COVID-19. Nearly every sample came with metadata listing a de-identified subject ID, COVID-19 status, age in years and sex. The repertoires were made available in a free public database intended to serve as a resource for research on the immune response to SARS-CoV-2. The dataset comprised deeply sampled blood TCRbeta repertoires from subjects exposed to, actively infected with, or recovered from COVID-19. The material from the prospective study consisted of cDNA or gDNA derived from T cells, B-cell-depleted T cells, or PBMCs. The samples were drawn from two sources: the first 160 participants of the ongoing ImmuneRACE study, and some 1,300 subjects contributed by 6 global collaborators. Where available, HLA class I and class II types were obtained from metadata supplied by the sample provider rather than from assay-based typing.

TCRbeta CDR3 regions were amplified from genomic DNA by means of the immunoSEQ Assay, a bias-controlled multiplex PCR. The original methods were these. Within the assay, amplification of reference gene primers was used to estimate how many nucleated cells each sample contained. Sequence reads were collapsed and filtered to measure the absolute abundance of every unique TCRbeta CDR3 rearrangement. For each sample, productive Simpson clonality was calculated by taking the square root of Simpson's diversity index across productive rearrangements. TCRdb stores this immuneACCESS table with in-frame sequences only. Part of the clones is absent; in the studies checked, under half of the shortfall reflects unresolved V genes, and no reason is known for the rest. V and J calls and clone size come straight from that table; D and trimming were deduced from the DNA. The sample table contains approximately 480,000 clones; only one count was recorded for roughly 89% of them. Approximately 0.9% of the sample comes from the top ten.

At one collaborating source in Seattle, patients were enrolled during active infection and were followed longitudinally through the course of disease. Collaborating institutions collected whole blood in K2EDTA tubes following their own protocols. For TCRbeta analysis, collaborators shipped samples in one of three forms: frozen whole blood, isolated PBMCs, or DNA extracted from either of those sample types. The research as a whole found: The amount of clinical and demographic metadata varied by source and participant and was provided uncurated.

The CDR3 starts with the cysteine, ends with the phenylalanine, and has 14 residues. CDR3 DNA only is kept here, 42 bases in frame from base 1. The CDR1 and CDR2 encoded by the germline V gene (reference sequence) are SEHNR and FQNEAQ. V trim: 6 bases; J trim: 7 bases; unmatched bases: 10. The chain employs TRBV7-9 and TRBJ2-7; a stretch of 9 junction bases matches TRBD1. This TCR came from a man aged 18 to 30 with COVID-19, enrolled during active disease. What was sequenced was peripheral blood. The CDR3 amino acid sequence is: CASRPWDREVEQYF. The DNA sequence is as follows: TGTGCCAGCAGGCCCTGGGACAGGGAGGTTGAGCAGTACTTC.